A selection of T cell receptor beta chains follows, all from one sample in a study of shared clonotypes between healthy human individuals. Assay used: immunoSEQ multiplex PCR; TCRdb lists only in-frame clones, some missing. The table shows nearly 500,000 clones, with 60% to 85% occurring only once. Sequenced material: PBMCs. The origin of the receptors is a woman aged 40-49 years in good health. Some clones in this sample may be carry-over from other donors' samples. The CDR3 runs from the conserved cysteine through the conserved F or W. The D gene is left open where the match is weak. Some rows mark clone size as missing; the rest say once, few, many or name a class of expanded clone.

V gene	J gene	clone size	D gene	CDR3 DNA	CDR3 protein
TRBV7-3	TRBJ2-7	.	TRBD2	TGTGCCAGCAGCTTACAAGCGGGAGGCGCCTACGAGCAGTACTTC	CASSLQAGGAYEQYF
TRBV29-1	TRBJ2-1	.	.	TGCAGCCCCCGCCTGGCGGCCTACAATGAGCAGTTCTTC	CSPRLAAYNEQFF
TRBV4-2	TRBJ2-3	.	TRBD2	TGTGCCAGCAGCCAAGATCGGATTGGGGGGGGCACAGATACGCAGTATTTT	CASSQDRIGGGTDTQYF
TRBV5-1	TRBJ2-3	.	TRBD2	TGCGCCAGCAGCACAAGACTAGCCGCAAACACAGATACGCAGTATTTT	CASSTRLAANTDTQYF
TRBV2	TRBJ2-1	.	TRBD2	TGTGCCAGCAGGTTTTGTCTCAGCGGGAGCTCCTACAATGAGCAGTTCTTC	CASRFCLSGSSYNEQFF
TRBV7-9	TRBJ2-1	.	TRBD1	TGTGCCAGCAGCACACCGGGACAGGGATACAATGAGCAGTTCTTC	CASSTPGQGYNEQFF
TRBV6-5	TRBJ1-2	few	.	TGTGCCAGCAGTTACTCAGGCAGGACCGAGGATGGCTACACCTTC	CASSYSGRTEDGYTF
TRBV27	TRBJ1-1	.	.	TGTGCCAGCAGTTTTCTGGGATTCACTGAAGCTTTCTTT	CASSFLGFTEAFF
TRBV19	TRBJ2-2	.	.	TGTGCCAGTAGTATACGGTCAGGGGTTACCGGGGAGCTGTTTTTT	CASSIRSGVTGELFF
TRBV7-9	TRBJ2-4	.	TRBD1	TGTGCCAGTAACAGGGGAAACATTCAGTACTTC	CASNRGNIQYF
TRBV29-1	TRBJ1-1	once	.	TGCAGCGTTGAAACCCAAGGGGTGAACACTGAAGCTTTCTTT	CSVETQGVNTEAFF
TRBV29-1	TRBJ2-7	.	TRBD2	TGCAGCGCTTCAGACCTTCGGGGGGGCGAGCAGTACTTC	CSASDLRGGEQYF
TRBV19	TRBJ2-2	.	.	TGTGCCAGTAGTAACCTACAGCACACCGGGGAGCTGTTTTTT	CASSNLQHTGELFF
TRBV6-5	TRBJ1-5	.	.	TGTGCCAGCAGTTACTCGGCCTATAGCAATCAGCCCCAGCATTTT	CASSYSAYSNQPQHF
TRBV7-9	TRBJ2-2	.	.	TGTGCCAGCAGCTTTTCTCAGACCGGGGAGCTGTTTTTT	CASSFSQTGELFF
TRBV6-1	TRBJ2-1	.	.	TGTGCCAGCAGTGACTCACCGGGCCCTTTCAATGAGCAGTTCTTC	CASSDSPGPFNEQFF
TRBV7-8	TRBJ2-7	.	TRBD1	TGTGCCAGCAGCTTGGCGGTGGACAGGACGACCTACGAGCAGTACTTC	CASSLAVDRTTYEQYF
TRBV7-8	TRBJ1-1	.	.	TGTGCCAGCAGCTTATACTCCAGGACAGAAGCTTTCTTT	CASSLYSRTEAFF
TRBV10-3	TRBJ1-5	.	TRBD1	TGTGCCATCAGTGAGTCGGACAGGGGTAGCAATCAGCCCCAGCATTTT	CAISESDRGSNQPQHF
TRBV7-9	TRBJ1-5	.	TRBD1	TGTGCCAGCAGCTCCAATCTGACAGGGGATATACAGCCCCAGCATTTT	CASSSNLTGDIQPQHF
TRBV6-4	TRBJ2-7	.	.	TGTGCCAGCAGTGCCCGGGACTCGCATCGTGAGCAGTACTTC	CASSARDSHREQYF
TRBV7-7	TRBJ2-7	.	TRBD2	TGTGCCAGCACGACCCCCGCGGGAGCCAACTCCTACGAGCAGTACTTC	CASTTPAGANSYEQYF
TRBV7-2	TRBJ1-5	.	TRBD1	TGTGCCAGCAGCCTTGGGACAGATCAGCCCCAGCATTTC	CASSLGTDQPQHF
TRBV6-5	TRBJ1-6	.	.	TGTGCCAGCAGTAAAGGACAGTCTTATAATTCACCCCTCCACTTT	CASSKGQSYNSPLHF
TRBV5-1	TRBJ1-2	.	TRBD1	TGCGCCAGCAGCTTACAGGGGAATGGCTACACCTTC	CASSLQGNGYTF
TRBV11-2	TRBJ2-2	.	.	TGTGCCAGCAGCGCCAACAGGGGAGGGACCGGGGAGCTGTTTTTT	CASSANRGGTGELFF
TRBV15	TRBJ2-5	.	.	TGTGCCACCAGCAGAGTCTGGCTGGAGACCCAGTACTTC	CATSRVWLETQYF
TRBV7-2	TRBJ2-2	.	.	TGTGCCAGCAGCTTCGCCTGGGGGAACACCGGGGAGCTGTTTTTT	CASSFAWGNTGELFF
TRBV5-6	TRBJ2-7	few	.	TGTGCCAGCAGCTTGGGGGGAAGCTCCTACGAGCAGTACTTC	CASSLGGSSYEQYF
TRBV4-3	TRBJ2-5	.	.	TGCGCCAGCAGCCCGAACCTGTCGGGGGGCGCGGTGTACTTC	CASSPNLSGGAVYF
TRBV18	TRBJ2-5	.	.	TGTGCCAGCTCAGATGCAGGGGAGACCCAGTACTTC	CASSDAGETQYF
TRBV20-1	TRBJ2-3	.	.	TGCAGTGCTAGAGTTGGGGATACGCAGTATTTT	CSARVGDTQYF
TRBV5-1	TRBJ1-1	.	.	TGCGCCAGCAGCTTGGGCCCCGGACAAGAGGGCCGGAGCACTGAAGCTTTCTTT	CASSLGPGQEGRSTEAFF
TRBV10-2	TRBJ2-3	.	.	TGCGCCAGCAGTGACGAAGGGGGGGTGGGCACAGATACGCAGTATTTT	CASSDEGGVGTDTQYF
TRBV5-4	TRBJ2-6	.	.	TGTGCCAGCAGCAAAGAGGTTGGTTCCGACGTCCTGACTTTC	CASSKEVGSDVLTF
TRBV15	TRBJ1-5	.	TRBD1	TGTGCCACCAGCAGAGGTGCAGGGGGAGGCAATCAGCCCCAGCATTTT	CATSRGAGGGNQPQHF
TRBV10-3	TRBJ1-1	.	.	TGTGCCATCAGTGAGTCAAATAAGGGTGGTGGCACTGAGGCTTTCTTT	CAISESNKGGGTEAFF
TRBV2	TRBJ2-3	once	.	TGTGCCAGCAGTGGTGGGGACAGCACAGATACGCAGTATTTT	CASSGGDSTDTQYF
TRBV6-5	TRBJ2-2	.	.	TGTGCCAGCAGCGCGGGGATTACCGGGGAGCTGTTTTTT	CASSAGITGELFF
TRBV15	TRBJ1-3	.	TRBD1	TGTGCCACCAGCTCCCTCGTCGGGACAGGGGCTGGAAACACCATATATTTT	CATSSLVGTGAGNTIYF
TRBV4-3	TRBJ2-7	.	.	TGCGCCAGCAGCCGGATCAGATATAGGGAGCAGTACTTC	CASSRIRYREQYF